The subject of this entry is one TCR beta chain. What this receptor recognizes is not known. No qualities accompany the bases; no much larger clone lies one base away. The sample originates from a study of technical replicates of blood from several donors (dated by TCRdb to about 2017). The method was the immunoSEQ multiplex PCR assay. The table comes from immuneACCESS by way of TCRdb, which keeps in-frame sequences with V and J called. Part of the clones is missing from these tables; in studies checked, under half for an unresolved V gene and the rest for unknown reasons. The sample table holds 75,000 to 90,000 clones, of which 85% to 95% were seen once. 0.37% of the sample is in the top ten clones. Per the germline V gene, KGHSH is the CDR1 and LQKENI is the CDR2. Trimmed from V: 2 bases; trimmed from J: 4 bases; junction bases lacking a gene match: 1. The CDR3 goes from the cysteine to the phenylalanine over 13 residues. The sequence is cut down to CDR3 DNA, 39 bases in frame from base 1.

The source of this sequence is a human donor in good health. Material: T cells isolated from PBMCs. The chain is assembled from TRBV18 and TRBJ1-2, with 7 junctional bases fitting TRBD1. The CDR3 protein is CASSPGTVYGYTF. The DNA sequence reads TGTGCCAGCTCACCAGGGACAGTCTATGGCTACACCTTC.